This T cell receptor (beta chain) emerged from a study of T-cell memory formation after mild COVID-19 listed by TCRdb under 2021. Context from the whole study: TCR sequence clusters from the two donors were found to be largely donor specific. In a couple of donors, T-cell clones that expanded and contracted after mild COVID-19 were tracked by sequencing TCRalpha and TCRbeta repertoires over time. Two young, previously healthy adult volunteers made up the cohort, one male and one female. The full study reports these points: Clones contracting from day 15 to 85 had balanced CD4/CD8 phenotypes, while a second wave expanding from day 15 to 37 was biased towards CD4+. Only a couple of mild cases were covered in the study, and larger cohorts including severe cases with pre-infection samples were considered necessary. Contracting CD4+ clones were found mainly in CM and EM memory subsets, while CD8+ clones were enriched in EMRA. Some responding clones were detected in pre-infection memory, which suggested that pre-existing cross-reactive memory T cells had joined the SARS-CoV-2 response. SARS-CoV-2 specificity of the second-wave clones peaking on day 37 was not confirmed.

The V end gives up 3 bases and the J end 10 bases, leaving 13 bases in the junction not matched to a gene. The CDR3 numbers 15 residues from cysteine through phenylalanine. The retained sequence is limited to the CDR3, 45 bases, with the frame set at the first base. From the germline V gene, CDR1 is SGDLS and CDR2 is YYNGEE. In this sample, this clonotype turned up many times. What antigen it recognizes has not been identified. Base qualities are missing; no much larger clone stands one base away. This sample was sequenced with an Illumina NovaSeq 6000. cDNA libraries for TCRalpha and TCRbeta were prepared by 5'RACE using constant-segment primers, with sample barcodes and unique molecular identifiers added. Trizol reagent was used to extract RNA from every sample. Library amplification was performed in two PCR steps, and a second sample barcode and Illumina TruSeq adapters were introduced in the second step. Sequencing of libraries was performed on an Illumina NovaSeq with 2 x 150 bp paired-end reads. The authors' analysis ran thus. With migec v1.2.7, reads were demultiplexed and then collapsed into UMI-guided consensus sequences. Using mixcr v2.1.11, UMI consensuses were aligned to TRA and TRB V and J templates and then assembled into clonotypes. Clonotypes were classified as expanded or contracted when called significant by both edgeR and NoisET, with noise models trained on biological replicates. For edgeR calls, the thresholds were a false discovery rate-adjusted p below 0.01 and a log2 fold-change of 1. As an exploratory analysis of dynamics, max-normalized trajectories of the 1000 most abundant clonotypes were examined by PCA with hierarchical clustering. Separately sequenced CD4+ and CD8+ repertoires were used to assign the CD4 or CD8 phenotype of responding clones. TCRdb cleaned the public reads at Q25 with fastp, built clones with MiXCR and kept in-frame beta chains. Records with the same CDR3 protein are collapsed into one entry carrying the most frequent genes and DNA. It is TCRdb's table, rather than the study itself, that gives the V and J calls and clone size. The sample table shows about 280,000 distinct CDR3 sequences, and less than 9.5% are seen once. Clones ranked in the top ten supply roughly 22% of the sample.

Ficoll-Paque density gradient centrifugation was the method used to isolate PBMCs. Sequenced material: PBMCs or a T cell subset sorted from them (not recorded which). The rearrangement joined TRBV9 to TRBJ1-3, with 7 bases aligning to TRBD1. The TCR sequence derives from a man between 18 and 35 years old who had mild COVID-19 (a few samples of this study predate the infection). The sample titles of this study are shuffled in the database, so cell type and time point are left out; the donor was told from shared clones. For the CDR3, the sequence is CASSDLMTGLRTIYF. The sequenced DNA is TGTGCCAGCAGCGACCTTATGACAGGGTTGAGGACCATATATTTT.